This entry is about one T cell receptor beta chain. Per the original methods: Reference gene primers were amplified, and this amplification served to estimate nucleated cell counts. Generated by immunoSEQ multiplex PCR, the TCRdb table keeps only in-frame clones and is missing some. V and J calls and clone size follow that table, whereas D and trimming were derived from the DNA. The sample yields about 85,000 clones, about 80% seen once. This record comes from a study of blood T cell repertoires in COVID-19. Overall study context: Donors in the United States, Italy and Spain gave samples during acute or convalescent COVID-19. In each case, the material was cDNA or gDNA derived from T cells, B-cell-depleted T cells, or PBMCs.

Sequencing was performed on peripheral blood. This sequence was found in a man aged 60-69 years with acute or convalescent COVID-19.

The CDR3 nucleotides are TGTGCCAGCAGCGTAGAGGGACAGGGCGGTGGAGCTTTCTTT. This gives the protein CASSVEGQGGGAFF. The V and J genes are TRBV9 and TRBJ1-1, with 9 bases fitting TRBD1. The CDR3 sequence is 14 residues long. The junction had 7 bases not matched to a gene; V was cut back by 0 bases and J by 10 bases. Germline assignment: CDR1 SGDLS and CDR2 YYNGEE.